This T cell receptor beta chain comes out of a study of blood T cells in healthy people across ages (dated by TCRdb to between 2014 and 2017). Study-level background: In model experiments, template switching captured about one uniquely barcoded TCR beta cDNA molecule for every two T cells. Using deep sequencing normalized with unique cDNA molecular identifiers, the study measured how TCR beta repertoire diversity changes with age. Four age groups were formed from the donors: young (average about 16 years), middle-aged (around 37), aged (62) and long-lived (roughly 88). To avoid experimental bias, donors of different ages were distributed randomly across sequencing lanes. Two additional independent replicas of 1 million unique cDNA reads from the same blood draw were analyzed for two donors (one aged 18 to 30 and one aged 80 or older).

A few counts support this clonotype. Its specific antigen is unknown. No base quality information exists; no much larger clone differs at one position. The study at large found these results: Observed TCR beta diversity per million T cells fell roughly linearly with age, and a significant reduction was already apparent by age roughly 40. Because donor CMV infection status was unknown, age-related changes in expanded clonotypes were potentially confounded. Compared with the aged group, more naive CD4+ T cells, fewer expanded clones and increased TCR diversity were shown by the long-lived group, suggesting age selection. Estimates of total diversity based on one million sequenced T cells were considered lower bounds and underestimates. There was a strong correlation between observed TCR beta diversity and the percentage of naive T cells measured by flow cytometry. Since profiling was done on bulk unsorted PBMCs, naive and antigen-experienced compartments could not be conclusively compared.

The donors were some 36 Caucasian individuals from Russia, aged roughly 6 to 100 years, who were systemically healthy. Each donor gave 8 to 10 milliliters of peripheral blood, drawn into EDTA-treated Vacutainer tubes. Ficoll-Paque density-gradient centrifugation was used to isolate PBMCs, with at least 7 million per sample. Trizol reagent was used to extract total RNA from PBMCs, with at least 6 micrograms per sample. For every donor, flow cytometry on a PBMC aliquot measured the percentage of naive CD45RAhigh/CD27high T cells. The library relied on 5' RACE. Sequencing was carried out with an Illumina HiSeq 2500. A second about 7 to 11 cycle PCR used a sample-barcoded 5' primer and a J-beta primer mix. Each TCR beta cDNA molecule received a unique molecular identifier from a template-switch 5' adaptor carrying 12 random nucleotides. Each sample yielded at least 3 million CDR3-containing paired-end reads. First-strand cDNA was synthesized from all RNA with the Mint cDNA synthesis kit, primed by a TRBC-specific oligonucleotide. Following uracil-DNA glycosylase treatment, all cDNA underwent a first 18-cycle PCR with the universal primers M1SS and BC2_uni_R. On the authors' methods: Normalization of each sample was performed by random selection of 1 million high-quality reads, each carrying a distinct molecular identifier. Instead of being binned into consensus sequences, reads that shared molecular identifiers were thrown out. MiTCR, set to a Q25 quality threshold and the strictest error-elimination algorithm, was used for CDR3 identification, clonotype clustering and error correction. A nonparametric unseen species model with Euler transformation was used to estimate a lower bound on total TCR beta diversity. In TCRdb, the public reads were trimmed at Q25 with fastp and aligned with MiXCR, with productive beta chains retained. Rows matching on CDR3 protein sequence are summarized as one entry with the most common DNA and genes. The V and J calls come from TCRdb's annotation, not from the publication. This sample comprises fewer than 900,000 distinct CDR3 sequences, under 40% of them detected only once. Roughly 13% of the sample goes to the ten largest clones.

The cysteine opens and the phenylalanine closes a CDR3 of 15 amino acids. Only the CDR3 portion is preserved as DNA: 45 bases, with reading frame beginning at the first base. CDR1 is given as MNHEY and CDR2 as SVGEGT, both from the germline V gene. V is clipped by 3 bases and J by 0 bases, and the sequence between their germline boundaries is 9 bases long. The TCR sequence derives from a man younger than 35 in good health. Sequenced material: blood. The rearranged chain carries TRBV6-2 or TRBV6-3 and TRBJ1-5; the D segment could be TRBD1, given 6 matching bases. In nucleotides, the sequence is TGTGCCAGCAGTTATACAGGGCATAGCAATCAGCCCCAGCATTTT. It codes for CASSYTGHSNQPQHF.